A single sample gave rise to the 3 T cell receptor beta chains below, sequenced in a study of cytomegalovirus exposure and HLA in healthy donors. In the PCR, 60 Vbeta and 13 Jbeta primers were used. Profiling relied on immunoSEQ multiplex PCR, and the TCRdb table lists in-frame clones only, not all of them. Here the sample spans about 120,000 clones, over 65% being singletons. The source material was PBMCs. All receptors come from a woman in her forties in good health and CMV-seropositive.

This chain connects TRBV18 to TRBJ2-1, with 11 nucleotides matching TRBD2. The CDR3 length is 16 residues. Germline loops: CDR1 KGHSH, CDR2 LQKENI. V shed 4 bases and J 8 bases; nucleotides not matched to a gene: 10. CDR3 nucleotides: TGTGCCAGCTCACGAACGACTAGCGGGAATCTATATGAGCAGTTCTTC. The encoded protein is CASSRTTSGNLYEQFF.

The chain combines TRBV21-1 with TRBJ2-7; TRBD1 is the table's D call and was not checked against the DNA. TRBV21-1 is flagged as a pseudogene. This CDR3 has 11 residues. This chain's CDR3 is CASSPRNEQYF. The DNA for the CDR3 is TGTGCCAGCAGCCCCAGAAACGAGCAGTACTTC.

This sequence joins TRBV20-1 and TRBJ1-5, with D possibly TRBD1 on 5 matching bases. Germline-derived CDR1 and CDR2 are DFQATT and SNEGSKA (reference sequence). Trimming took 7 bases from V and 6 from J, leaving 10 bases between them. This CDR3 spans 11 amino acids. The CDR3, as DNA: TGCAGTGTTAGGGGCTGTCAGCCCCAGCATTTT. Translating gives CSVRGCQPQHF.